This is a list of T cell receptor beta chains from one sample in a study of response to subunit inactivated influenza vaccine. TCRdb independently ran MiXCR on the RT-PCR reads; one entry per CDR3 protein. The profile shows some 500,000 distinct CDR3 sequences, around 13% of them singletons. Sequencing was performed on PBMCs from blood, taken about 40 days after vaccination. The receptors originated from a man aged 50 to 60 who received an inactivated influenza vaccine. Each CDR3 is given with its conserved first and last residue. A D gene is named only where the DNA matches it firmly. Rows give clone size only sometimes, using once, few, many, or a class for an expanded clone.

TRBJ2-7 many TRBV5-5 - TGTGCCAGCAAAAGGGTTGGGGGTGAGCAGTACTTC CASKRVGGEQYF
TRBJ2-1 few TRBV7-3 TRBD1 TGTGCCAGCAGCTCCACAGGGGTCCCCGGCAATGAGCAGTTCTTC CASSSTGVPGNEQFF
TRBJ2-3 - TRBV7-9 - TGTGCCAGCAGCCGGATCTCGGATACGCAGTATTTT CASSRISDTQYF
TRBJ1-6 - TRBV5-6 TRBD1 TGTGCCAGCAGCCACAGGACAGGGTGGAATTCACCCCTCCACTTT CASSHRTGWNSPLHF
TRBJ2-1 - TRBV7-6 TRBD2 TGTGCCAGCAGACCTCTAGCGGGAGCTTACAATGAGCAGTTCTTC CASRPLAGAYNEQFF
TRBJ2-1 - TRBV20-1 TRBD2 TGCAGTGCTAGGGGGACTAGCGGAGGCTACAATGAGCGGTTCTTC CSARGTSGGYNERFF
TRBJ1-6 many TRBV20-1 - TGCAGTGGCAAGAGGGGTGGATCACCCCTCCACTTT CSGKRGGSPLHF
TRBJ1-3 - TRBV12-3/TRBV12-4 - TGTGCCAGCAGTTCCTCGTTGACAGCTGGAAACACCATATATTTT CASSSSLTAGNTIYF
TRBJ2-7 few TRBV20-1 - TGCAGTGCTAGTCCCGGGCCGAACTACGAGCAGTACTTC CSASPGPNYEQYF
TRBJ2-2 - TRBV12-3/TRBV12-4 TRBD2 TGTGCCAGCAGTCCGGGACTAGCGGGAGCGCGGGCCGGGGAGCTGTTTTTT CASSPGLAGARAGELFF
TRBJ2-3 many TRBV11-2 - TGTGCCAGCAGCTTAGGGTCTTCTGTACGCACAGATACGCAGTATTTT CASSLGSSVRTDTQYF